This entry lists 18 T cell receptor beta chains sequenced from one sample in a study of blood T cell repertoires in COVID-19. The protocol was immunoSEQ multiplex PCR, while the TCRdb copy is restricted to in-frame clones and leaves out a portion. The data contain tens of thousands of clones, 88% of them singletons. The sequenced sample consisted of peripheral blood. All receptors come from a woman older than 75 with acute or convalescent COVID-19.

V and J are TRBV30 and TRBJ2-1, with 7 bases identical to TRBD1. CDR1 and CDR2 from the germline V gene are GTSNPN and SVGIG (reference sequence). There are 13 residues in the CDR3. With 8 bases clipped from V and 2 bases from J, the junction kept 6 bases outside the gene matches. The CDR3 DNA reads as TGTGCCACTTCGACAGGGACCTACAATGAGCAGTTCTTC. Its translation is CATSTGTYNEQFF.

This clone has a handful of counts. The chain links TRBV7-9 to TRBJ2-7, with TRBD2 matching 9 bases. The CDR3 covers 17 residues. V shed 2 bases, J shed 5 bases, and the junction held 13 bases outside the gene matches. Germline-derived CDR1 and CDR2 are SEHNR and FQNEAQ (reference sequence). The DNA for the CDR3 is TGTGCCAGCAGCTTACGGTCTAGCGGGGTGAGGACCCACGAGCAGTACTTC. Translated, it gives CASSLRSSGVRTHEQYF.

This sequence joins TRBV28 and TRBJ1-4, with D tentatively TRBD1 (5 bases). V was cut by 3 bases and J by 0 bases, with 8 bases left in between. Germline CDR1 reads MDHEN; CDR2 reads SYDVKM. The CDR3 spans 15 residues. The CDR3 region has the DNA TGTGCCAGCAGTTTTGCGGGGGCAACTAATGAAAAACTGTTTTTT. Its protein product is CASSFAGATNEKLFF.

The chain joins TRBV5-5 to TRBJ1-1, with 9 bases that match TRBD1. This CDR3 has 16 residues. J gave up 2 bases and V 2 bases, and 7 bases lay outside the gene matches. The germline gives CDR1 SGHKS, CDR2 YYEKEE (reference sequence). The CDR3 loop reads CASSFRDRVYNTEAFF. In nucleotides, the CDR3 is TGTGCCAGCAGCTTCCGGGACAGGGTTTATAACACTGAAGCTTTCTTT.

The chain joins TRBV15 to TRBJ1-1, with a weak D call TRBD1 (5 bases). The V gene lost 3 bases and the J gene lost 4 bases, with 12 bases spanning the gap. The CDR3 totals 14 residues. Per germline, CDR1 LNHNV and CDR2 YYDKDF (reference sequence). CDR3 in DNA: TGTGCCACCAGCAGGTCTCTGGGGCCCACTGAAGCTTTCTTT. Its translation is CATSRSLGPTEAFF.

The chain joins TRBV6-5 to TRBJ1-6; TRBD1 agrees at 8 bases. Per germline, CDR1 MNHEY and CDR2 SVGAGI. J lost 7 bases, V lost 8 bases, and 7 bases had no gene match. The CDR3 has 14 amino acids. The CDR3 coding sequence is TGTGCCAGCGACAGGGGCGAGGGAAATTCACCCCTCCACTTT. Encoded protein: CASDRGEGNSPLHF.

As concerns this clone: A read error may account for a junction end that differs from germline. The J gene is TRBJ2-2, the V gene TRBV7-2; D remains unclear. There are 14 residues in the CDR3. Germline loops: CDR1 SGHTA, CDR2 FQGNSA. The CDR3 sequence: CASGLFRGTGELFF. The CDR3 nucleotides read TGTGCCAGCGGCTTGTTTAGAGGCACCGGGGAGCTGTTTTTT.

CDR3 region: CASSWGPGLANEQFF. Written as DNA, the CDR3 is TGTGCCAGCAGTTGGGGCCCGGGACTAGCGAATGAGCAGTTCTTC. The rearrangement links TRBV6-2 or TRBV6-3 to TRBJ2-1, with TRBD2 identical over 10 bases. Germline CDR1 MNHEY, CDR2 SVGEGT. The CDR3 spans 15 residues. The V gene end was trimmed by 4 bases and the J gene end by 7 bases; junction bases not matched to a gene: 7.

The CDR3 DNA is TGCGCCACCAAGGGAGAGGGCGGAGAGACCCAGTACTTC. This gives the protein CATKGEGGETQYF. The chain recombines TRBV5-1 with TRBJ2-5; tentatively, D is TRBD2 (5 bases). Germline CDR1 is SGHRS and CDR2 is YFSETQ. V shed 9 bases and J shed 4 bases, with 16 bases lying between them. The CDR3 is made up of 13 amino acids.

V is TRBV19 and J is TRBJ1-3, with 7 bases that match TRBD1. The germline V gene has CDR1 LNHDA and CDR2 SQIVND (reference sequence). Losses at the gene ends were 5 bases for V and 4 bases for J; bases not matched to a gene: 11. This CDR3 spans 16 amino acids. CDR3 sequence: CASSGYRGVAGNTIYF. CDR3 nucleotide sequence: TGTGCCAGTAGTGGCTACAGGGGAGTAGCGGGAAACACCATATATTTT.

This clone has only a few counts. The chain employs TRBV7-2 and TRBJ2-1; 12 bases match TRBD2. The CDR3 has 17 residues. The J segment lost 0 bases and the V segment lost 5 bases, leaving 5 bases of the junction unmatched. Germline lookup yields CDR1 SGHTA and CDR2 FQGNSA. The CDR3 sequence: CASSLTSGGGSYNEQFF. The CDR3 nucleotides are TGTGCCAGCAGCCTGACTAGCGGGGGTGGCTCCTACAATGAGCAGTTCTTC.

This clone was seen a single time. The V and J genes are TRBV18 and TRBJ1-1; D is perhaps TRBD1 (5 bases). CDR3 length: 14 residues. V was cut by 3 bases and J by 4 bases, with 12 bases left in between. Germline lookup yields CDR1 KGHSH and CDR2 LQKENI. This chain's CDR3 is CASSPVGVGTEAFF. The CDR3 DNA is TGTGCCAGCTCACCGGTAGGGGTGGGCACTGAAGCTTTCTTT.

This chain connects TRBV6-5 to TRBJ1-2, with TRBD1 matching over 9 bases. CDR3 size: 13 residues. V dropped 5 bases and J dropped 8; count of bases not matched to a gene: 6. The V gene's germline CDR1 is MNHEY and CDR2 SVGAGI. The CDR3 region is CASSQQGAGGYTF. CDR3 DNA sequence: TGTGCCAGCAGTCAACAGGGGGCGGGCGGCTACACCTTC.

This CDR3 is CASSASPSGNTIYF. The CDR3, as DNA: TGTGCCAGCAGCGCCTCCCCGTCTGGAAACACCATATATTTT. The rearrangement uses TRBV9 and TRBJ1-3; D not certain. CDR3 length equals 14 residues. The V and J ends lost 3 bases and 1 base respectively, with 8 bases between them. Germline V gene lookup returns CDR1 SGDLS and CDR2 YYNGEE. Supplemented by reference TRBV9 and TRBJ1-3, the full variable domain reads DSGVTQTPKHLITATGQRVTLRCSPRSGDLSVYWYQQSLDQGLQFLIQYYNGEERAKGNILERFSAQQFPDLHSELNLSSLELGDSALYFCASSASPSGNTIYFGEGSWLTVV.

The chain carries TRBV25-1 and TRBJ1-2, with D unresolved. Trimming took off 1 base at V and 4 bases at J, with 13 bases between the two ends. Looked up from germline, CDR1 is MGHDK and CDR2 is SYGVNS. The CDR3 has 15 residues. CDR3 DNA sequence: TGTGCCAGCAGTGAATTGGGCTCCCTGGGCTATGGCTACACCTTC. The encoded protein is CASSELGSLGYGYTF.

This chain uses TRBV5-5 with TRBJ1-2, with a possible D match to TRBD1 (5 bases). The V gene lost 0 bases and the J gene lost 2 bases, with 5 bases spanning the gap. The V gene's germline CDR1 is SGHKS and CDR2 YYEKEE (reference sequence). This CDR3 has 13 residues. CDR3 protein: CASSLGQNYGYTF. CDR3 bases: TGTGCCAGCAGCTTGGGACAGAACTATGGCTACACCTTC.

This chain joins TRBV29-1 and TRBJ2-3, with D possibly matching TRBD1 (5 bases). Trimming shortened V by 3 bases and J by 2 bases, and 9 bases separated the two germline ends. Germline V gene data show CDR1 as SQVTM and CDR2 as ANQGSEA. The length of the CDR3 is 13 residues. CDR3 sequence reads: CSVDGALTDTQYF. In DNA, the CDR3 is TGCAGCGTTGATGGGGCCCTCACAGATACGCAGTATTTT.

The CDR3 bases are TGTGCCAGTAGTATAGATTCCGGGATCTATGGCTACACCTTC. Translating gives CASSIDSGIYGYTF. The rearrangement links TRBV19 to TRBJ1-2, with unresolved D. The length of the CDR3 is 14 residues. Germline CDR1 and CDR2: LNHDA and SQIVND (reference sequence). The V gene lost 0 bases and the J gene lost 4 bases, with 9 bases spanning the gap. The variable domain in full, with the rest retrieved from reference TRBV19 and TRBJ1-2, is DGGITQSPKYLFRKEGQNVTLSCEQNLNHDAMYWYRQDPGQGLRLIYYSQIVNDFQKGDIAEGYSVSREKKESFPLTVTSAQKNPTAFYLCASSIDSGIYGYTFGSGTRLTVV.